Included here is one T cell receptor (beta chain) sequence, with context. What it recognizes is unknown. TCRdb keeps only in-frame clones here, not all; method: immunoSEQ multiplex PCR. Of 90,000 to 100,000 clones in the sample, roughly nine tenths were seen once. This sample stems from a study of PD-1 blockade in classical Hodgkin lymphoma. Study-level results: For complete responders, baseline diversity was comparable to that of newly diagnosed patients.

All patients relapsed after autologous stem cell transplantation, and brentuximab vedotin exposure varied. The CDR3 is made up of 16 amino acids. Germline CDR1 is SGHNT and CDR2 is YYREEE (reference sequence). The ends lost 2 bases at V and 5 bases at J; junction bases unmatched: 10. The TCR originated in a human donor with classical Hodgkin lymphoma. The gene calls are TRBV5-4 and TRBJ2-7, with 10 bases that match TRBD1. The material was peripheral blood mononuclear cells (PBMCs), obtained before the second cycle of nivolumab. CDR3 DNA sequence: TGTGCCAGCAGCTTCTTTACCGGGACAGGGGCAGACGAGCAGTACTTC. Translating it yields CASSFFTGTGADEQYF.